This T cell receptor beta chain is from a study of T-cell reconstitution after alpha-beta-depleted transplantation in children. Researchers prepared the TCRbeta library using unique molecular identifiers, the study reports. TCRdb re-called the PCR reads through MiXCR, storing one row per CDR3 protein. The sample holds 350,000 to 400,000 distinct CDR3 sequences, about an eighth seen once. This specimen was PBMCs, taken from the stem cell graft. The TCR originated in a human donor who donated a stem cell graft to a child with Fanconi anemia.

In DNA, the CDR3 is TGTGCCAGCAGCTTTTTAGGCGCGGGTGAGCAGTTCTTC. Its protein is CASSFLGAGEQFF. V is TRBV5-5 and J is TRBJ2-1; D possibly corresponds to TRBD2 (5 bases). CDR1 and CDR2 from the germline V gene are SGHKS and YYEKEE (reference sequence). V was cut by 2 bases and J by 9 bases, with 12 bases left in between. This CDR3 is 13 amino acids long.